The entry below gives a single T cell receptor beta chain sequence along with its context. Its antigen remains unknown. The sample is drawn from a study of identical twins. Study conclusions and caveats: The models gave estimates that fell short of the out-of-frame TCR alpha sharing seen in monozygotic twins. Sharing of beta out-of-frame sequences by twins showed a weaker excess. Twin pairs' shared out-of-frame alpha sequences were enriched in low generation probability. Fewer insertions marked abundant cord blood beta clonotypes; young adult naive trended weakly, memory not at all.

TCRdb reprocessed the 5' RACE reads via MiXCR and lists one record per CDR3 protein. Of under 900,000 distinct CDR3 sequences listed, 9% to 15% are singletons. The sample also formed part of further work on yellow fever vaccine responses in identical twins.

The TCR sequence derives from a woman between 18 and 30 years old in good health. The material sequenced was PBMCs.

CDR3 sequence reads: CSVGTATYEQYF. Here the CDR3 DNA reads TGCAGCGTCGGGACAGCTACCTACGAGCAGTACTTC. The rearrangement links TRBV29-1 to TRBJ2-7; TRBD1 matches at 7 bases. CDR1 SQVTM and CDR2 ANQGSEA come from the germline V gene. J gave up 2 bases and V 6 bases, and 4 bases lay outside the gene matches. CDR3 length equals 12 residues.